The 7 T cell receptor beta chains below were found in one sample sequenced in a study of cytomegalovirus exposure and HLA in healthy donors. With 60 Vbeta and 13 Jbeta primers, the PCR was carried out. The assay was immunoSEQ multiplex PCR, and TCRdb's table has in-frame clones only and misses some. The sample records some 140,000 clones, more than 60% being singletons. Source material: PBMCs. Source of these receptors: a woman aged 50 to 65 in good health and CMV-seropositive.

V usage is TRBV28 and J usage is TRBJ1-1; TRBD1 matches 7 bases. The V and J ends lost 5 bases and 4 bases, in that order; junction bases with no gene match: 16. The CDR3 loop spans 17 amino acids. Germline V gene data show CDR1 as MDHEN and CDR2 as SYDVKM. The CDR3 is CASSRKLTGWLSTEAFF. The CDR3 nucleotides are TGTGCCAGCAGTAGGAAGCTGACAGGGTGGCTCAGCACTGAAGCTTTCTTT.

This chain connects TRBV7-2 to TRBJ1-2, with a tentative D call TRBD1 (5 bases). The CDR3 loop spans 14 amino acids. In germline, CDR1 is SGHTA, CDR2 FQGNSA. V lost 5 bases and J 4 bases, leaving 14 bases between the germline ends. The CDR3 nucleotides read TGTGCCAGCAGCGCCCGGCAGGGCGGCTATGGCTACACCTTC. This encodes CASSARQGGYGYTF.

This sequence joins TRBV5-8 and TRBJ1-1, with D uncertain. From germline, CDR1 is SGHTS and CDR2 YDEGEE. The V end was cut by 0 bases, the J end by 4 bases, with 10 bases between. The CDR3 is 14 residues long. CDR3 nucleotide sequence: TGTGCCAGCAGCTTGGTACAAGTCAGCACTGAAGCTTTCTTT. Its translation: CASSLVQVSTEAFF.

V usage is TRBV7-9 and J usage is TRBJ2-3; 8 positions agree with TRBD1. Trimming cost V 5 bases and J 2 bases; bases outside gene matches: 9. Germline V lookup: CDR1 SEHNR, CDR2 FQNEAQ (reference sequence). This CDR3 has 16 residues. CDR3 sequence: CASSSARGQVTDTQYF. The CDR3 bases are TGTGCCAGCAGCAGTGCTAGGGGACAGGTCACAGATACGCAGTATTTT.

The chain has TRBV5-1 and TRBJ2-5; 9 bases are a match to TRBD1. The length of the CDR3 is 16 residues. Germline V gene sequence: CDR1 SGHRS, CDR2 YFSETQ. V was clipped by 5 bases and J by 3 bases; unmatched bases: 11. CDR3 coding DNA: TGCGCCAGCAGTCTCCTTGGGACAGGGTTTAAAGAGACCCAGTACTTC. Amino acids: CASSLLGTGFKETQYF.

The CDR3 DNA sequence: TGTGCCAGCAGCGTAGAAGGGACAGGGGTTAGTGGCTACACCTTC. It specifies CASSVEGTGVSGYTF. The chain links TRBV9 to TRBJ1-2; 10 bases are shared with TRBD1. This CDR3 has 15 amino acids. Looked up from germline, CDR1 is SGDLS and CDR2 is YYNGEE. V dropped 0 bases and J dropped 7; count of bases not matched to a gene: 6.

The gene calls are TRBV28 and TRBJ1-1, with TRBD1 matching 12 bases. Per the germline V gene, CDR1 is MDHEN and CDR2 is SYDVKM. The CDR3 extends over 15 amino acids. The ends lost 5 bases at V and 1 base at J; junction bases unmatched: 2. CDR3 in amino acids: CASSGDRGPNTEAFF. For the CDR3, the DNA is TGTGCCAGCAGTGGGGACAGGGGGCCGAACACTGAAGCTTTCTTT.